This T cell receptor beta chain was captured in a study of blood T cell repertoires in COVID-19 (dated by TCRdb to about 2020). At the level of the whole study: Samples from collaborators originated in the United States, Italy and Spain and spanned both the acute and convalescent phases of COVID-19. The sample metadata nearly always contained a de-identified subject ID, COVID-19 status, age in years and sex. The prospective study material was composed of cDNA or gDNA derived from T cells, B-cell-depleted T cells, or PBMCs. The dataset comprised deeply sampled blood TCRbeta repertoires from subjects exposed to, actively infected with, or recovered from COVID-19. The repertoires were made available in a free public database intended to serve as a resource for research on the immune response to SARS-CoV-2. Samples came from the ongoing ImmuneRACE study (first 160 participants) plus 1,254 subjects from 6 global collaborators. Where available, HLA class I and class II types were taken from metadata supplied by the sample provider and were not determined by assay-based typing.

To note about this clone: There is no known antigen for this receptor. It has no much larger one-base neighbor in the sample; base qualities were not kept.

TCRbeta CDR3 regions were amplified from genomic DNA using the immunoSEQ Assay, a bias-controlled multiplex PCR. Per the source publication's procedure: Nucleated cell counts per sample were estimated from amplification of reference gene primers within the assay. To quantify the absolute abundance of each unique TCRbeta CDR3 rearrangement, sequence reads were collapsed and filtered. For each sample, productive Simpson clonality was calculated by taking the square root of Simpson's diversity index across productive rearrangements. TCRdb re-hosts the immuneACCESS table, in-frame sequences only. Its copies lack some clones; in the studies checked, an unresolved V gene accounts for under half of them, and the cause for the rest is not known. The V and J calls and clone size come from that table; D and trimming were worked out from the DNA. The sample records 30,000 to 50,000 clones, 80% of which are singletons. The ten largest clonotypes hold 30% to 40% of the sample.

Each collaborating institution followed its own protocols to collect whole blood in K2EDTA tubes. Collaborator samples were shipped for TCRbeta analysis as frozen whole blood, isolated PBMCs, or DNA extracted from either sample type. Overall study outcomes, separate from this receptor: How much clinical and demographic metadata was included differed by source and by participant, and the metadata was provided uncurated.

Cut back by 2 bases and 3 bases, the V and J ends lie 14 bases apart. CDR1 and CDR2 are drawn from the germline V gene: SGHRS, YFSETQ. Measured from the cysteine to the phenylalanine, the CDR3 is 15 residues long. The CDR3 DNA has 45 bases and is translated from base 1. Sequencing was carried out using peripheral blood. This TCR derives from an elderly man with active or convalescent COVID-19. The chain is assembled from TRBV5-1 and TRBJ1-1; D gene: possibly TRBD1, on 5 matching bases. The CDR3 reads as follows: CASSLYRGGDTEAFF. The sequence in DNA is TGCGCCAGCAGCTTATACCGGGGAGGGGACACTGAAGCTTTCTTT.